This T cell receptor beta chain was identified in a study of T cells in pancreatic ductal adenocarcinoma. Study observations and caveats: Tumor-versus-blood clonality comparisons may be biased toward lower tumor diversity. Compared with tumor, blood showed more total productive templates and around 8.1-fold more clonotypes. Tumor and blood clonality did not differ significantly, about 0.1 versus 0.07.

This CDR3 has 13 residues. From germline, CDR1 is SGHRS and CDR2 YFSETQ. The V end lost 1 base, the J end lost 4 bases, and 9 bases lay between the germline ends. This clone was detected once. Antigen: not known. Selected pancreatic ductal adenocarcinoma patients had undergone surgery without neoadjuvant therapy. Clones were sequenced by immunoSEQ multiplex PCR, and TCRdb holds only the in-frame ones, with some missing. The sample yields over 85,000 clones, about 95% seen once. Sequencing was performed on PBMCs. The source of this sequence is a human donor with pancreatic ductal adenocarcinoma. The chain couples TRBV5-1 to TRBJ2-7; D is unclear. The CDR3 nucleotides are TGCGCCAGCAGCTTGTCGAGGAATTACGAGCAGTACTTC. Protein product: CASSLSRNYEQYF.